Listed here are 17 T cell receptor beta chains from one sample, sequenced in a study of shared clonotypes between healthy human individuals (dated by TCRdb to the early 2020s). CD8 naive samples consisted of CD45RO-negative cells that were positively selected for CCR7, yielding a CD45RA+CCR7+ population without TemRA cells. The receptor library was made with the immunoSEQ multiplex PCR assay. In TCRdb, the immuneACCESS table is reduced to in-frame sequences with V and J assigned. These tables do not hold every clone; where another copy was compared, an unresolved V gene accounts for under half, and the others remain unexplained. The sample profile shows hundreds of thousands of clones; just under 97% of them were found once. The top ten clonotypes cover 0.1% to 0.11% of the sample. Sequences were obtained from naive CD8+ T cells sorted from blood. The cell subset or site label, read with the paper, signifies: CD45RA+CCR7+. The receptor source for this set is a woman in her 30s in good health.

In nucleotides, the CDR3 is TGCGCCACCTTGACAGAAAACACCGGGGAGCTGTTTTTT. Protein: CATLTENTGELFF. This chain links TRBV5-1 with TRBJ2-2; maybe TRBD1 (5 bases). The CDR3 sequence is 13 residues long. The germline gives CDR1 SGHRS, CDR2 YFSETQ. The ends were cut back, 9 bases at V and 2 bases at J, with 11 bases in the middle.

This sequence joins TRBV19 and TRBJ2-7; a possible D gene is TRBD2 (6 bases). V was trimmed by 0 bases and J by 6 bases, leaving 12 bases between them. This CDR3 comprises 14 residues. Germline CDR1 LNHDA, CDR2 SQIVND (reference sequence). The DNA of the CDR3 is TGTGCCAGTAGTATAGATCGGGACTCTCCCGAGCAGTACTTC. Amino acids: CASSIDRDSPEQYF. Using reference TRBV19 and TRBJ2-7 for the parts outside the CDR3, the full variable domain is DGGITQSPKYLFRKEGQNVTLSCEQNLNHDAMYWYRQDPGQGLRLIYYSQIVNDFQKGDIAEGYSVSREKKESFPLTVTSAQKNPTAFYLCASSIDRDSPEQYFGPGTRLTVT.

The CDR3 region has the DNA TGCGCCAGCAGCTTGGATCTGGGGTTGGGCTATGGCTACACCTTC. This sequence encodes CASSLDLGLGYGYTF. This chain joins TRBV5-1 and TRBJ1-2; D gene ambiguous. From germline, CDR1 is SGHRS and CDR2 YFSETQ. The CDR3 totals 15 residues. The V end was cut by 0 bases, the J end by 4 bases, with 13 bases between.

This rearrangement joins TRBV7-9 to TRBJ2-7, with 8 bases matching TRBD1. Unmatched junction bases numbered 5, after V lost 7 bases and J lost 3 bases. The germline V gene encodes CDR1 SEHNR and CDR2 FQNEAQ (reference sequence). CDR3 length: 13 residues. The CDR3 region is CASTGQGGYEQYF. The DNA for the CDR3 is TGTGCCAGCACCGGACAGGGAGGCTACGAGCAGTACTTC.

This rearrangement joins TRBV27 to TRBJ2-1; no firm D call. V was cut by 4 bases and J by 0 bases, with 7 bases left in between. The V gene's germline CDR1 is MNHEY and CDR2 SMNVEV (reference sequence). This CDR3 spans 14 amino acids. The CDR3 protein is CASSYVSSYNEQFF. CDR3 DNA: TGTGCCAGCAGTTATGTGAGCTCCTACAATGAGCAGTTCTTC.

This sequence joins TRBV13 and TRBJ1-6; tentatively, D is TRBD1 (5 bases). The CDR3 sequence is 12 residues long. In germline, CDR1 is PRHDT, CDR2 FYEKMQ (reference sequence). V lost 2 bases and J 9 bases, leaving 5 bases between the germline ends. CDR3 DNA sequence: TGTGCCAGCAGCTTAAGGGGTTCACCCCTCCACTTT. Translated: CASSLRGSPLHF.

The rearrangement uses TRBV28 and TRBJ1-2; the match to TRBD1 covers 7 bases. The junction had 20 bases not matched to a gene; V was cut back by 4 bases and J by 3 bases. Germline V gives CDR1 MDHEN, CDR2 SYDVKM. This CDR3 is built from 19 residues. For the CDR3, the DNA is TGTGCCAGCAGTTCTCCACCGGCCTTCCGCCCGGACAGGTACTATGGCTACACCTTC. It yields the protein CASSSPPAFRPDRYYGYTF.

This clone was detected once. One junction end disagrees with the germline gene, perhaps due to a read error. The chain joins TRBV25-1 to TRBJ2-7; D is possibly TRBD1 or TRBD2 (5 bases each). Germline V gene sequence: CDR1 MGHDK, CDR2 SYGVNS. This CDR3 comprises 12 residues. The CDR3 nucleotides read TGTGCCAGCAGCGAATTGACGGGACGAACGTACTTC. It codes for CASSELTGRTYF.

The V call is TRBV15, the J call TRBJ1-1, with a tentative D call TRBD1 (5 bases). Between the trimmed V and J ends, which lost 0 bases and 8 bases, there was a span of 13 bases. Germline V gene data show CDR1 as LNHNV and CDR2 as YYDKDF (reference sequence). This CDR3 has 14 residues. CDR3 DNA sequence: TGTGCCACCAGCAGAGAATTGGGACCGTTCGAAGCTTTCTTT. This gives the protein CATSRELGPFEAFF.

Only one count was recorded for this clone. The rearrangement joins TRBV7-9 to TRBJ2-5; 10 nucleotides match TRBD2. CDR1 is SEHNR, CDR2 FQNEAQ, per germline (reference sequence). The V segment lost 7 bases and the J segment 0 bases; nucleotides outside the gene matches: 17. This CDR3 region has 19 residues. The CDR3 region has the DNA TGTGCCAGCACCACCCAGGGAAATAGCGGGAGGTTCTACCAAGAGACCCAGTACTTC. Translating gives CASTTQGNSGRFYQETQYF.

V is TRBV5-4 and J is TRBJ2-2; no clear D gene. CDR1 SGHNT and CDR2 YYREEE come from the germline V gene (reference sequence). V lost 1 base and J lost 5, with 6 bases in between. This CDR3 is built from 13 residues. The CDR3 loop reads CASSLRPTGELFF. CDR3 nucleotide sequence: TGTGCCAGCAGCTTGCGTCCGACCGGGGAGCTGTTTTTT.

The genes are TRBV28 and TRBJ1-3, with D unclear. The CDR3 runs 17 residues. The V end was cut by 5 bases, the J end by 4 bases, with 21 bases between. Germline V gives CDR1 MDHEN, CDR2 SYDVKM. The CDR3 nucleotides read TGTGCCAGCAGTACCCCTAATGAGGTGGGAAACGGAAACACCATATATTTT. Encoded protein: CASSTPNEVGNGNTIYF.

The J gene is TRBJ2-7, the V gene TRBV13; TRBD1 matches at 11 bases. CDR3 length: 13 residues. V shed 6 bases, J shed 6 bases, and the junction held 4 bases outside the gene matches. The germline V gene has CDR1 PRHDT and CDR2 FYEKMQ (reference sequence). The CDR3 DNA reads as TGTGCCAGCAGACTCGGGACAGGGGGCGAGCAGTACTTC. As protein: CASRLGTGGEQYF.

CDR3 loop: CASSFEGSEQFF. CDR3 nucleotides: TGTGCCAGCAGCTTCGAGGGCAGTGAGCAGTTCTTC. V is TRBV11-1 and J is TRBJ2-1; perhaps TRBD2 as D (5 bases). Trimming cost V 3 bases and J 9 bases, with 9 bases left between them. The CDR3 runs to 12 residues. The germline V gene encodes CDR1 SGHAT and CDR2 FQDESV (reference sequence).

The chain carries TRBV7-9 and TRBJ1-4; no clear D. CDR1 is SEHNR, CDR2 FQNEAQ, per germline (reference sequence). The CDR3 consists of 15 residues. Trimming stripped 5 bases from V and 4 bases from J, with 14 bases between. This chain's CDR3 is CASSPPARDNEKLFF. The CDR3 nucleotides read TGTGCCAGCAGCCCACCCGCCAGAGATAATGAAAAACTGTTTTTT.

CDR3 loop: CAAGRPYEQYF. In DNA form, the CDR3 reads TGTGCCGCCGGCCGGCCCTACGAGCAGTACTTC. V is TRBV27 and J is TRBJ2-7, with D unresolved. The CDR3 loop spans 11 amino acids. Between the trimmed V and J ends, which lost 11 bases and 2 bases, there was a span of 10 bases. CDR1 and CDR2 from the germline V gene are MNHEY and SMNVEV (reference sequence).

J is TRBJ1-1 and V is TRBV28; D not certain. The CDR3 runs to 14 residues. The germline CDR1 and CDR2 sequences are MDHEN and SYDVKM. V was shortened by 7 bases and J by 3 bases, with 15 bases between the two germline ends. Written as DNA, the CDR3 is TGTGCCAGCAACGAAGAACAGCTTTACACTGAAGCTTTCTTT. Its translation is CASNEEQLYTEAFF.